The 3 T cell receptor beta chains given below trace back to one sample, sequenced in a study of shared clonotypes between healthy human individuals. Clones were sequenced by immunoSEQ multiplex PCR, and TCRdb holds only the in-frame ones, with some missing. In the table there are some 1,900,000 clones, about 95% of which are singletons. Naive CD8 populations comprised CD45RO-negative cells positively selected for CCR7, excluding terminally differentiated effector memory CD45RA+ cells. Sequencing was performed on naive CD8+ T cells sorted from blood. The receptors come from a man younger than 35 in good health.

This chain uses TRBV6-5 with TRBJ2-1; 9 bases are shared with TRBD1. The CDR3 has 14 amino acids. Trimming at V came to 7 bases and at J to 4 bases, leaving 5 bases not matched to a gene. From germline, CDR1 is MNHEY and CDR2 SVGAGI. The CDR3 DNA follows: TGTGCCAGCACTACGACAGGGGGGTACAATGAGCAGTTCTTC. Protein: CASTTTGGYNEQFF.

This CDR3 is CASSVTYSYEQYF. The DNA of the CDR3 is TGTGCCAGCAGTGTTACGTACTCCTACGAGCAGTACTTC. The chain is built from TRBV2 and TRBJ2-7; no reliable D call. V was cut by 4 bases and J by 0 bases, with 7 bases left in between. The germline gives CDR1 SNHLY, CDR2 FYNNEI. The CDR3 length is 13 residues.

The rearrangement links TRBV7-9 to TRBJ2-7, with 11 bases matching TRBD2. Per germline, CDR1 SEHNR and CDR2 FQNEAQ (reference sequence). V gave up 5 bases and J gave up 0 bases; unmatched junction bases: 9. The CDR3 covers 17 residues. The CDR3 loop is CASSPASGGTSSYEQYF. The CDR3 nucleotides are TGTGCCAGCAGCCCCGCTAGCGGGGGGACAAGCTCCTACGAGCAGTACTTC.